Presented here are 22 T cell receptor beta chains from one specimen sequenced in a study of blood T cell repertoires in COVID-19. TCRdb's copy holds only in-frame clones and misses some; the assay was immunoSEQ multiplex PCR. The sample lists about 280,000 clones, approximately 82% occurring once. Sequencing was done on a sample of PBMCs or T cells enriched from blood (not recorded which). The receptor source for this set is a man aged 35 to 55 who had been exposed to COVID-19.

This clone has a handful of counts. CDR3 sequence: CSVNTGALGQPQHF. CDR3 nucleotide sequence: TGCAGCGTAAATACAGGGGCTCTGGGTCAGCCCCAGCATTTT. The J gene is TRBJ1-5, the V gene TRBV29-1, with 7 bases matching TRBD1. Germline V gene sequence: CDR1 SQVTM, CDR2 ANQGSEA. V shed 6 bases and J 6 bases; nucleotides not matched to a gene: 11. This CDR3 is 14 amino acids long.

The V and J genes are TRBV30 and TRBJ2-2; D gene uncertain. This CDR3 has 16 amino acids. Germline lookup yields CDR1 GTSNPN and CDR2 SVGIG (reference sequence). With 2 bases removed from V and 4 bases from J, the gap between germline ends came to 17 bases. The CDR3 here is CAWSSSPSMTTGELFF. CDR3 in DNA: TGTGCCTGGAGTTCTAGTCCTTCTATGACCACCGGGGAGCTGTTTTTT. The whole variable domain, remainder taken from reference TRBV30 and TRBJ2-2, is SQTIHQWPATLVQPVGSPLSLECTVEGTSNPNLYWYRQAAGRGLQLLFYSVGIGQISSEVPQNLSASRPQDRQFILSSKKLLLSDSGFYLCAWSSSPSMTTGELFFGEGSRLTVL.

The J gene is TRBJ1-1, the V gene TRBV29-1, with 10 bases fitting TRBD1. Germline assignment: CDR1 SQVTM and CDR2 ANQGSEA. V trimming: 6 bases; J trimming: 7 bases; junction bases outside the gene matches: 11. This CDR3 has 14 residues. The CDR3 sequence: CSVTPGQGTLEAFF. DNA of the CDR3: TGCAGCGTCACACCGGGACAGGGGACCCTTGAAGCTTTCTTT.

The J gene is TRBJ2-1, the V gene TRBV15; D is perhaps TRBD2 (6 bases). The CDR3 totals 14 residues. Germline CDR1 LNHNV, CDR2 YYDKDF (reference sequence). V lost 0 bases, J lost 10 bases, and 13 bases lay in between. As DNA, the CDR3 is TGTGCCACCAGCAGAGATAGAGGGAGGTCGGAGCAGTTCTTC. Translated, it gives CATSRDRGRSEQFF.

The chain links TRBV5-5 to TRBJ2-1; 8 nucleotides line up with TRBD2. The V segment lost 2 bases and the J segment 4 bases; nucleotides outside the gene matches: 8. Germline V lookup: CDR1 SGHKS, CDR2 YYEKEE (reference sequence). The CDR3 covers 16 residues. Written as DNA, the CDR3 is TGTGCCAGCAGCTTTGATAGCGGGAATATTTACAATGAGCAGTTCTTC. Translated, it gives CASSFDSGNIYNEQFF.

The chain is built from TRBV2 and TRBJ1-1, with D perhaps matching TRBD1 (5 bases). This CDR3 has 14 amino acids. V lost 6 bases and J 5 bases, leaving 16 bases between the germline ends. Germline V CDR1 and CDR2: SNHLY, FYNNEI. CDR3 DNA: TGTGCCAGCAGAGGAGGGGCAGGGAGAACTGAAGCTTTCTTT. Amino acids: CASRGGAGRTEAFF.

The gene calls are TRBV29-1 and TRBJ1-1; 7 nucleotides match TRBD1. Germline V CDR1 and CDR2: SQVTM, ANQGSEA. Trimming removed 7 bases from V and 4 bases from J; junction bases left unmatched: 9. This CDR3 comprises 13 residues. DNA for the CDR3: TGCAGCGCGACAACAGGGGCGCCCACTGAAGCTTTCTTT. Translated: CSATTGAPTEAFF. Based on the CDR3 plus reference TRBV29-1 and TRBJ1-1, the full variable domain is SAVISQKPSRDICQRGTSLTIQCQVDSQVTMMFWYRQQPGQSLTLIATANQGSEATYESGFVIDKFPISRPNLTFSTLTVSNMSPEDSSIYLCSATTGAPTEAFFGQGTRLTVV.

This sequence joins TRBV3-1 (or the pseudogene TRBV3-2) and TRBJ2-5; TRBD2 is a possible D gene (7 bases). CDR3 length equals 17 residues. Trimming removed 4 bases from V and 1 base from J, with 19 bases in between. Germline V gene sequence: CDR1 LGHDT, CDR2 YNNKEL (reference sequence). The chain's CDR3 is CASSPPGGRGPQETQYF. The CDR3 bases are TGTGCCAGCAGCCCGCCCGGGGGGCGGGGCCCCCAAGAGACCCAGTACTTC.

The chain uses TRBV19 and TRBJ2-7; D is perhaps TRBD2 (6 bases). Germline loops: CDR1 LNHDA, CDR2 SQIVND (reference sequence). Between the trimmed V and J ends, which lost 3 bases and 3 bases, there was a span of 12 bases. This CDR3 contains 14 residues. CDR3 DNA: TGTGCCAGTAGTATTTCTAGCGCCAACTACGAGCAGTACTTC. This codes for CASSISSANYEQYF.

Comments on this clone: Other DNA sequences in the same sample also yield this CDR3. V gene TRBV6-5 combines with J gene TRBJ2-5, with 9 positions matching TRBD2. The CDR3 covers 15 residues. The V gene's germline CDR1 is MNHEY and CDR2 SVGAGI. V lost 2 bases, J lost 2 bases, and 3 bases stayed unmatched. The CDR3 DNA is TGTGCCAGCAGTTACGCGGGAGGGGCACAAGAGACCCAGTACTTC. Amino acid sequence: CASSYAGGAQETQYF.

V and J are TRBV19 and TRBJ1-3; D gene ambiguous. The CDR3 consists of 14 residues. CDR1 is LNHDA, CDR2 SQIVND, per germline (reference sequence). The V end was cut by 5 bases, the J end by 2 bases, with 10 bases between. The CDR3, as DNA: TGTGCCAGTAGTTCTAGTGCCGCTGGAAACACCATATATTTT. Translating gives CASSSSAAGNTIYF.

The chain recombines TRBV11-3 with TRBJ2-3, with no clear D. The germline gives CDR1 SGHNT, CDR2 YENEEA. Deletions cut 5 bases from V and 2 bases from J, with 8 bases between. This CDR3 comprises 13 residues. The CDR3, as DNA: TGTGCCAGCAGCGCGCGCCACACAGATACGCAGTATTTT. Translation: CASSARHTDTQYF. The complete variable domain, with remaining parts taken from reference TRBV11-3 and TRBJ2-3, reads EAGVVQSPRYKIIEKKQPVAFWCNPISGHNTLYWYLQNLGQGPELLIRYENEEAVDDSQLPKDRFSAERLKGVDSTLKIQPAELGDSAVYLCASSARHTDTQYFGPGTRLTVL.

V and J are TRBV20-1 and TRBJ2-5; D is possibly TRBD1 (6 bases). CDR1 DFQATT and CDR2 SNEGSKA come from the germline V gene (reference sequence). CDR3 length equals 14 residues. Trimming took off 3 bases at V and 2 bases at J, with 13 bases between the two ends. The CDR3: CSASVIGQQETQYF. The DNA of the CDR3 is TGCAGTGCTAGTGTTATAGGACAGCAAGAGACCCAGTACTTC.

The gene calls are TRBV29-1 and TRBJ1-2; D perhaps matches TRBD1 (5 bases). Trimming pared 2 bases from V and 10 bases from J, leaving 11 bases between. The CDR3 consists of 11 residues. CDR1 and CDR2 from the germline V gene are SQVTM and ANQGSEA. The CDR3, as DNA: TGCAGCGTTGAATATCAGGGCCCCTACACCTTC. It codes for CSVEYQGPYTF.

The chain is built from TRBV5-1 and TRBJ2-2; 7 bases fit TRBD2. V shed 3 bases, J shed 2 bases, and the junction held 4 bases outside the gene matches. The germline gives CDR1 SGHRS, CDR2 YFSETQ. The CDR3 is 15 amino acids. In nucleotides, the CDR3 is TGCGCCAGCAGCTGGGGAGGGAGAAACACCGGGGAGCTGTTTTTT. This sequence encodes CASSWGGRNTGELFF.

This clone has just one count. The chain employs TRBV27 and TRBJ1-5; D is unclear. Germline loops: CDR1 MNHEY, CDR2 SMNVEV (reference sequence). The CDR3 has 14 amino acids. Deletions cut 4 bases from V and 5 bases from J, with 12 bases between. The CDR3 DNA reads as TGTGCCAGCAGTTCCACCCCCACTTATCAGCCCCAGCATTTT. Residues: CASSSTPTYQPQHF.

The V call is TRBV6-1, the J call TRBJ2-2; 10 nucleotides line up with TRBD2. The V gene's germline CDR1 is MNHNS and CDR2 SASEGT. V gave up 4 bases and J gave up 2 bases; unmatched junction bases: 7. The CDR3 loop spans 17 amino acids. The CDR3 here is CASSGPGLAVNTGELFF. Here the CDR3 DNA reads TGTGCCAGCAGTGGACCTGGACTAGCGGTAAACACCGGGGAGCTGTTTTTT.

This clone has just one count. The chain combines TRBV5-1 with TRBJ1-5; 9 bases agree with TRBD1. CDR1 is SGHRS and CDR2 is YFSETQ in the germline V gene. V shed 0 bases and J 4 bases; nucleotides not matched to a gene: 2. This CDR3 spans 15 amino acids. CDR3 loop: CASSLETGGNQPQHF. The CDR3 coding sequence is TGCGCCAGCAGCTTGGAGACAGGGGGTAATCAGCCCCAGCATTTT. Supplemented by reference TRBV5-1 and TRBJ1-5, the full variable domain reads KAGVTQTPRYLIKTRGQQVTLSCSPISGHRSVSWYQQTPGQGLQFLFEYFSETQRNKGNFPGRFSGRQFSNSRSEMNVSTLELGDSALYLCASSLETGGNQPQHFGDGTRLSIL.

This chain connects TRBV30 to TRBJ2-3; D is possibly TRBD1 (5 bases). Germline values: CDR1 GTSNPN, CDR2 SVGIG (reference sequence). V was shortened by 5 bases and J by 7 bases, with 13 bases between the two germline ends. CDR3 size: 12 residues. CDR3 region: CAWSTQGNTQYF. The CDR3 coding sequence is TGTGCCTGGTCCACTCAGGGAAATACGCAGTATTTT.

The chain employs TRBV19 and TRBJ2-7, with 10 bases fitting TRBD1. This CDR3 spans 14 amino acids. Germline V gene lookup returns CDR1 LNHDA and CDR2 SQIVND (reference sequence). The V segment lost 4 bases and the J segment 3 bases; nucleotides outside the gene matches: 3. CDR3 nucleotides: TGTGCCAGTAGTAGGGGACAGGGGATCTACGAGCAGTACTTC. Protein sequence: CASSRGQGIYEQYF.

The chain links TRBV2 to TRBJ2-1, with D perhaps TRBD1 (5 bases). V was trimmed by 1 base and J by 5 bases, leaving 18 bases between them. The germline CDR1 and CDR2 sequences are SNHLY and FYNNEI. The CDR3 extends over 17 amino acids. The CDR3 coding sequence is TGTGCCAGCAGTGAAGAGGGGCCTTCCAACGGAAACAATGAGCAGTTCTTC. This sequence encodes CASSEEGPSNGNNEQFF.

The CDR3: CATSDALREGGIQYF. As DNA, the CDR3 is TGTGCCACCAGTGATGCTCTCAGGGAGGGGGGCATTCAGTACTTC. This chain links TRBV24-1 with TRBJ2-4, with a weak D call TRBD2 (7 bases). V was pared by 3 bases and J by 9 bases, with 17 bases between. This CDR3 spans 15 amino acids. Germline CDR1 KGHDR, CDR2 SFDVKD.